This T cell receptor (beta chain) was identified during a study of CD8 T cells in Susac syndrome. Findings and limits, study-wide: As acknowledged by the study, its TCR sequencing and HLA analysis included a relatively small number of individuals.

CDR3 length equals 11 residues. The V and J ends lost 5 bases and 3 bases respectively, with 5 bases between them. Germline lookup yields CDR1 PRHDT and CDR2 FYEKMQ (reference sequence). Random hexamers were used to reverse transcribe an amount of roughly 0.45 to 1 ug RNA. MiXCR, run by TCRdb on the immunoSEQ multiplex PCR reads, gives a single entry per CDR3 protein. Here the sample spans approximately 120,000 distinct CDR3 sequences, 85% to 95% being singletons. Comments on this clonotype: Antigen unknown.

CD8+ and CD4+ T cells taken from blood had their TCR beta sequenced. Through negative isolation, CD4+ and CD8+ T cells were obtained, while TEMRA cells were enriched using FACS. V and J are TRBV13 and TRBJ2-7; D unresolved. The sample consisted of CD4+ T cells from PBMCs. The sequence was collected from a human donor in good health. This chain's CDR3 is CASSIHYEQYF. The CDR3 coding sequence is TGTGCCAGCAGCATCCACTACGAGCAGTACTTC.